This is a list of T cell receptor beta chains from one sample in a study of OX40 agonist ivuxolimab in advanced cancers. Produced via immunoSEQ multiplex PCR; TCRdb's table is partial and in-frame only. The table has just under 100,000 clones, roughly 94% seen once; the top ten hold 0.18%. Sequenced here: CD4+ or CD8+ T cells sorted from blood, sampled in a trial of the OX40 agonist ivuxolimab. The receptors derive from an adult with an advanced solid tumor such as melanoma, head and neck, liver or kidney cancer. CDR3s include the opening cysteine and the closing phenylalanine or tryptophan. Size is omitted from some rows. Given values are once, few, many or a class for expanded clones.

cdr3_aa	v_call	j_call	clone_size
CASSADRGTEAFF	TRBV13	TRBJ1-1	-
CASSPVLRGRDTEAFF	TRBV18	TRBJ1-1	-
CASSLVPGQAGAETQYF	TRBV7-9	TRBJ2-5	-
CASSFQGPSGEQYF	TRBV7-9	TRBJ2-7	-
CASSETLQGRMGGYTF	TRBV2	TRBJ1-2	-
CARTSGPGSSTDTQYF	TRBV2	TRBJ2-3	-
CRLSPTQFF	TRBV29-1	TRBJ2-1	-
CASSYWVEGTDTQYF	TRBV6-5	TRBJ2-3	-
CASSFPRTGGAYGYTF	TRBV5-6	TRBJ1-2	-
CASSLGQDFNQPQHF	TRBV5-8	TRBJ1-5	-
CASSVGAGVPGLETQYF	TRBV9	TRBJ2-5	-
CSVEEVWGPHPYEQYF	TRBV29-1	TRBJ2-7	-
CASSEDRAAPSRQYF	TRBV6-1	TRBJ2-7	-
CASSPQGSSNTEAFF	TRBV18	TRBJ1-1	-
CSVARGSGNTIYF	TRBV29-1	TRBJ1-3	-
CASSRGYVSYEQYF	TRBV4-1	TRBJ2-7	-
CASGLGQGDRKTEAFF	TRBV12-5	TRBJ1-1	-
CASTQTGEAYEQYF	TRBV5-6	TRBJ2-7	-
CASSVLPDLNYGYTF	TRBV9	TRBJ1-2	-
CASSFLGTGVEGYTF	TRBV5-5	TRBJ1-2	-
CASSLGRVRQLAGNTIYF	TRBV7-9	TRBJ1-3	-
CASSPRLGENTEAFF	TRBV6-5	TRBJ1-1	-
CASSLEGLTSETQYF	TRBV5-6	TRBJ2-5	-
CASSVLAAGTYEQYF	TRBV5-1	TRBJ2-7	-
CASSQDRTVQETQYF	TRBV4-1	TRBJ2-5	-
CASSIQPGRGAKNIQYF	TRBV19	TRBJ2-4	-
CASSITGYTGELFF	TRBV7-9	TRBJ2-2	-
CASSLRAGTEAFF	TRBV18	TRBJ1-1	-
CASSSGQGVVGYTF	TRBV5-1	TRBJ1-2	-
CASSPPSTGELFF	TRBV5-4	TRBJ2-2	few
CASSQDLMGRYGYTF	TRBV4-2	TRBJ1-2	-
CASSLDRAGTEAFF	TRBV5-1	TRBJ1-1	once
CASSIQGSNQPQHF	TRBV19	TRBJ1-5	-
CASSQRTGGKNTEAFF	TRBV14	TRBJ1-1	-
CASSLFTSGGEHEQYF	TRBV5-4	TRBJ2-7	-
CASSLDRAYNEQFF	TRBV7-3	TRBJ2-1	-
CSVVGDVREKLFF	TRBV29-1	TRBJ1-4	-
CASSPGGTALNYGYTF	TRBV28	TRBJ1-2	-
CASSPGLQKGIDEQYF	TRBV5-4	TRBJ2-7	-
CAISASRQAGDYGYTF	TRBV10-3	TRBJ1-2	-
CASSLLAGGTDTQYF	TRBV7-3	TRBJ2-3	-
CASSEATGQWQPQHF	TRBV6-1	TRBJ1-5	-
CASSLVTGFGTEAFF	TRBV18	TRBJ1-1	-
CASSLARLAGGSYYEQYF	TRBV7-2	TRBJ2-7	-
CASSGSGGADTQYF	TRBV10-1	TRBJ2-3	-
CASSPLGQGSGANVLTF	TRBV27	TRBJ2-6	once
CASSLSGWSEAFF	TRBV27	TRBJ1-1	-
CASSNGQHSGNTIYF	TRBV4-1	TRBJ1-3	-